Following are 20 T cell receptor beta chains from one sample sequenced in a study of cytomegalovirus exposure and HLA in healthy donors. 13 Jbeta primers and 60 Vbeta primers were used for the PCR. Generated by immunoSEQ multiplex PCR, the TCRdb table keeps only in-frame clones and is missing some. This sample's clone table lists around 53,000 clones. The sample taken for sequencing was PBMCs. The receptors here all came from a male donor in good health and CMV-seropositive.

In DNA form, the CDR3 reads TGTGCCAGCAGCAAGACAGTGGAAGAGACCCAGTACTTC. Encoded protein: CASSKTVEETQYF. The chain uses TRBV5-5 and TRBJ2-5, with a weak D call TRBD1 (5 bases). Trimming took off 4 bases at V and 3 bases at J, with 10 bases between the two ends. From germline, CDR1 is SGHKS and CDR2 YYEKEE (reference sequence). The CDR3 is 13 residues long.

The chain links TRBV7-2 to TRBJ1-4; D is undetermined. Deletions cut 1 base from V and 4 bases from J, with 13 bases between. The CDR3 length is 16 residues. CDR1 and CDR2 (germline): SGHTA, FQGNSA. The CDR3, as DNA: TGTGCCAGCAGCTTAGAACGGGGAGTGCTTAATGAAAAACTGTTTTTT. Amino acid sequence: CASSLERGVLNEKLFF. Combining the CDR3 with reference TRBV7-2 and TRBJ1-4 gives the whole variable domain GAGVSQSPSNKVTEKGKDVELRCDPISGHTALYWYRQSLGQGLEFLIYFQGNSAPDKSGLPSDRFSAERTGGSVSTLTIQRTQQEDSAVYLCASSLERGVLNEKLFFGSGTQLSVL.

The chain has TRBV7-2 and TRBJ1-2; D is unclear. This CDR3 has 13 amino acids. The V end was cut by 4 bases, the J end by 5 bases, with 11 bases between. Germline V lookup: CDR1 SGHTA, CDR2 FQGNSA. In nucleotides, the CDR3 is TGTGCCAGCAGCTCCGGGATGGGTTATGGCTACACCTTC. As protein: CASSSGMGYGYTF. Together with reference TRBV7-2 and TRBJ1-2, the CDR3 gives the full variable domain: GAGVSQSPSNKVTEKGKDVELRCDPISGHTALYWYRQSLGQGLEFLIYFQGNSAPDKSGLPSDRFSAERTGGSVSTLTIQRTQQEDSAVYLCASSSGMGYGYTFGSGTRLTVV.

The chain carries TRBV7-2 and TRBJ2-5; D is unresolved. The CDR3 loop spans 13 amino acids. The germline V and J ends were trimmed by 2 bases and 5 bases, with 9 bases remaining between them. Germline CDR1 SGHTA, CDR2 FQGNSA. In DNA, the CDR3 is TGTGCCAGCAGCTTATCCCTCGGGGAGACCCAGTACTTC. Protein sequence: CASSLSLGETQYF.

The chain is built from TRBV12-5 and TRBJ1-5; tentative D call: TRBD1 (5 bases). Trimming shortened V by 0 bases and J by 5 bases, and 20 bases separated the two germline ends. Germline assignment: CDR1 LGHNT and CDR2 FRNRAP. CDR3 length: 18 amino acids. CDR3 residues: CASGLVIWGANTHQPQHF. The DNA of the CDR3 is TGTGCTAGTGGTTTGGTGATTTGGGGCGCTAATACCCATCAGCCCCAGCATTTT.

The gene calls are TRBV2 and TRBJ1-1, with a tentative D call TRBD1 (5 bases). Trimming stripped 8 bases from V and 1 base from J, with 11 bases between. This CDR3 contains 13 residues. The V gene's germline CDR1 is SNHLY and CDR2 FYNNEI. CDR3 coding DNA: TGTGCCAGCTCTAAAGGGGAGAACACTGAAGCTTTCTTT. Protein product: CASSKGENTEAFF.

The chain links TRBV15 to TRBJ1-1, with 8 bases aligning to TRBD1. Germline lookup yields CDR1 LNHNV and CDR2 YYDKDF (reference sequence). The CDR3 runs to 13 residues. Losses at the gene ends were 8 bases for V and 1 base for J; bases not matched to a gene: 3. The CDR3 reads CATGTGANTEAFF. DNA for the CDR3: TGTGCCACCGGGACAGGTGCGAACACTGAAGCTTTCTTT.

The chain uses TRBV30 and TRBJ2-7, with D perhaps matching TRBD2 (7 bases). Trimming pared 0 bases from V and 3 bases from J, leaving 18 bases between. This CDR3 has 16 amino acids. CDR1 is GTSNPN, CDR2 SVGIG, per germline (reference sequence). For the CDR3, the DNA is TGTGCCTGGAGTGTACCGGCGGGGGCGCGGAGCTACGAGCAGTACTTC. Residues: CAWSVPAGARSYEQYF.

The V gene is TRBV7-2, the J gene TRBJ1-1; TRBD1 aligns across 7 bases. The junction had 11 bases not matched to a gene; V was cut back by 6 bases and J by 4 bases. Germline V lookup: CDR1 SGHTA, CDR2 FQGNSA. The CDR3 has 15 amino acids. The CDR3 reads CASRLGPTGSTEAFF. Written as DNA, the CDR3 is TGTGCCAGCAGACTAGGCCCGACAGGGAGCACTGAAGCTTTCTTT. Drawing the rest from reference TRBV7-2 and TRBJ1-1, the complete variable domain is GAGVSQSPSNKVTEKGKDVELRCDPISGHTALYWYRQSLGQGLEFLIYFQGNSAPDKSGLPSDRFSAERTGGSVSTLTIQRTQQEDSAVYLCASRLGPTGSTEAFFGQGTRLTVV.

The chain carries TRBV4-3 and TRBJ2-5; TRBD1 matches 7 bases. The last part of the DNA fits TRBJ2-7 better; the J call may be wrong. CDR1 and CDR2 (germline): LGHNA, YSLEER. The CDR3 length is 15 residues. Here the CDR3 DNA reads TGCGCCAGCAGCCCCGACAGGGAATCCACCTACGAGCAGTACTTC. Residues: CASSPDRESTYEQYF.

V is TRBV28 and J is TRBJ2-7, with D tentatively TRBD2 (5 bases). The CDR3 has 12 residues. Germline V gene data show CDR1 as MDHEN and CDR2 as SYDVKM. V shed 3 bases and J shed 7 bases, with 10 bases lying between them. CDR3 amino acids: CASSFPGREQYF. DNA for the CDR3: TGTGCCAGCAGTTTCCCGGGAAGGGAGCAGTACTTC.

The gene calls are TRBV7-9 and TRBJ2-7; D may be TRBD1 (6 bases). Germline lookup yields CDR1 SEHNR and CDR2 FQNEAQ (reference sequence). CDR3 length: 15 residues. V shed 5 bases and J shed 4 bases, with 18 bases lying between them. This chain's CDR3 is CASSQRGIREYEQYF. The CDR3, as DNA: TGTGCCAGCAGCCAAAGGGGGATACGCGAGTACGAGCAGTACTTC.

The V call is TRBV28, the J call TRBJ1-2, with no clear D. Germline loops: CDR1 MDHEN, CDR2 SYDVKM. The CDR3 loop spans 14 amino acids. V lost 4 bases to trimming and J lost 5 bases, with 14 bases between them. The CDR3: CASSWAGAGYGYTF. For the CDR3, the DNA is TGTGCCAGCAGTTGGGCCGGCGCTGGGTATGGCTACACCTTC.

The chain employs TRBV10-3 and TRBJ2-1, with TRBD1 matching 10 bases. The CDR3 runs 20 residues. Germline CDR1 ENHRY, CDR2 SYGVKD. J gave up 0 bases and V 4 bases, and 15 bases lay outside the gene matches. Written as DNA, the CDR3 is TGTGCCATCAGTGGAGCTCCGGGACAGGGGCGGCAAAGCTCCTACAATGAGCAGTTCTTC. Translated, it gives CAISGAPGQGRQSSYNEQFF.

The chain has TRBV12-5 and TRBJ1-2; 10 nucleotides align to TRBD1. The length of the CDR3 is 16 residues. Per germline, CDR1 LGHNT and CDR2 FRNRAP. V lost 1 base and J lost 8; bases outside the gene matches: 10. The CDR3 DNA follows: TGTGCTAGTGGTTTGGAGACAGGGGGCGTTTCGTGGGGCTACACCTTC. Its translation: CASGLETGGVSWGYTF.

V gene TRBV2 combines with J gene TRBJ2-7, with 9 bases lining up with TRBD1. The CDR3 is made up of 15 amino acids. CDR1 and CDR2 (germline): SNHLY, FYNNEI. The V segment lost 6 bases and the J segment 3 bases; nucleotides outside the gene matches: 9. Here the CDR3 reads CASSDTGGAGYEQYF. As DNA, the CDR3 is TGTGCCAGCAGCGACACAGGGGGCGCGGGCTACGAGCAGTACTTC.

The chain has TRBV10-3 and TRBJ1-5, with 7 bases fitting TRBD1. V lost 2 bases to trimming and J lost 4 bases; unmatched junction nucleotides: 5. Germline V gene sequence: CDR1 ENHRY, CDR2 SYGVKD. The CDR3 runs 15 residues. In DNA form, the CDR3 reads TGTGCCATCAGTGAGACTGGACAGGTTAATCAGCCCCAGCATTTT. Translated, it gives CAISETGQVNQPQHF.

The chain has TRBV7-8 and TRBJ1-4, with D possibly being TRBD1 (5 bases). This CDR3 is 16 amino acids long. The V end lost 5 bases, the J end lost 7 bases, and 20 bases lay between the germline ends. Germline CDR1 reads SGHVS; CDR2 reads FQNEAQ. The DNA of the CDR3 is TGTGCCAGCAGCGGGCGGGGGGTCCTGGTTGGTGAAAAACTGTTTTTT. Protein: CASSGRGVLVGEKLFF.

The rearrangement joins TRBV4-1 to TRBJ2-1, with a weak D call TRBD2 (7 bases). With 3 bases removed from V and 2 bases from J, the gap between germline ends came to 17 bases. CDR3 length: 17 residues. From germline, CDR1 is MGHRA and CDR2 YSYEKL. This CDR3 reads CASSHPQGGVAYNEQFF. The DNA for the CDR3 is TGCGCCAGCAGCCACCCTCAAGGGGGGGTCGCCTACAATGAGCAGTTCTTC.

The chain couples TRBV5-6 to TRBJ2-3; D is perhaps TRBD1 (6 bases). The CDR3 is 17 amino acids. Germline-derived CDR1 and CDR2 are SGHDT and YYEEEE. V was shortened by 4 bases and J by 5 bases, with 23 bases between the two germline ends. The CDR3 DNA follows: TGTGCCAGCAGCGGGATCACAGGGCCTCGAGTTGGAGATACGCAGTATTTT. Translated: CASSGITGPRVGDTQYF.